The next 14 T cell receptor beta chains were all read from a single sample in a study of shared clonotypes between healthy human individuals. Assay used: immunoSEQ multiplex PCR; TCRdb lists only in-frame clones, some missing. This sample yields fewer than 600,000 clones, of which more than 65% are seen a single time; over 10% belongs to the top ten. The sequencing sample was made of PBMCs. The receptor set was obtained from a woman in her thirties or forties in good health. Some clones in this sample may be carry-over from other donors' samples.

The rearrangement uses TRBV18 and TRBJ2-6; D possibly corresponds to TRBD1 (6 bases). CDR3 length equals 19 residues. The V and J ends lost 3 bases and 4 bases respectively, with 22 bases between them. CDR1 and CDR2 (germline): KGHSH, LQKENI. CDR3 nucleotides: TGTGCCAGCTCACCCTACCCCCTACAGGGTTTAGCCGGGGCCAACGTCCTGACTTTC. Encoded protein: CASSPYPLQGLAGANVLTF.

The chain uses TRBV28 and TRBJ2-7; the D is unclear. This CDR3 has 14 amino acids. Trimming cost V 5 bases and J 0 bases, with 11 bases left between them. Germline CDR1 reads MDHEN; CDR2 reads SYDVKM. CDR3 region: CASSRDKNSYEQYF. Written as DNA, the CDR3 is TGTGCCAGCAGTCGTGACAAGAACTCCTACGAGCAGTACTTC.

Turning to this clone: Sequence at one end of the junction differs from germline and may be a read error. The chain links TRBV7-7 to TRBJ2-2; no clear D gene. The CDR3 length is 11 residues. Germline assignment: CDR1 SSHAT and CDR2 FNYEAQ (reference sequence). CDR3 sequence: CASSNTGELFF. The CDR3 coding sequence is TGTGCTAGCAGCAACACCGGGGAGCTGTTTTTT.

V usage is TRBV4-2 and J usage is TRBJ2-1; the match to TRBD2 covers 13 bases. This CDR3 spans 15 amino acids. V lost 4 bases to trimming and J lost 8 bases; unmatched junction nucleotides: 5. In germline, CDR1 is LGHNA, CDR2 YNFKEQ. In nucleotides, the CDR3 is TGTGCCAGCAGCCGCGGACTAGCGGGAGTGTATGAGCAGTTCTTC. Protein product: CASSRGLAGVYEQFF.

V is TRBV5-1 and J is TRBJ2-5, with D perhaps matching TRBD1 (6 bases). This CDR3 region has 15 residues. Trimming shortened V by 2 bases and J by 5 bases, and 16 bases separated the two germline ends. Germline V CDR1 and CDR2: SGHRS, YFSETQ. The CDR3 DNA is TGCGCCAGCAGCTTATACAGGGATTTGGGTGAGACCCAGTACTTC. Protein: CASSLYRDLGETQYF.

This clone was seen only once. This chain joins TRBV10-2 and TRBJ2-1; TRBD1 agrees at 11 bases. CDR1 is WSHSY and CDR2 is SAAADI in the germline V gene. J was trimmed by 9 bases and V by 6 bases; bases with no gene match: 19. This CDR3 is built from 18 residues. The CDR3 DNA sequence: TGCGCCAGCAGCTCCTTCCGGGACAGGGGGACCCTTTTCCTTGAGCAGTTCTTC. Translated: CASSSFRDRGTLFLEQFF.

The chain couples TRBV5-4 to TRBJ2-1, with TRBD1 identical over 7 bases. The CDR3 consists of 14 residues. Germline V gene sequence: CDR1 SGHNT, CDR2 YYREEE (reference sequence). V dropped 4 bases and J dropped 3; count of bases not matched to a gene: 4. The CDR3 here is CASSQGTVYNEQFF. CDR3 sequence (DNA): TGTGCCAGCAGCCAAGGGACAGTCTACAATGAGCAGTTCTTC.

As DNA, the CDR3 is TGTGCCAGCCTTCGGCGGGGTGAAGCTTTCTTT. Amino acids: CASLRRGEAFF. The chain employs TRBV7-7 and TRBJ1-1; D is undetermined. The length of the CDR3 is 11 residues. Per germline, CDR1 SSHAT and CDR2 FNYEAQ (reference sequence). Trimming took 8 bases from V and 7 from J, leaving 11 bases between them.

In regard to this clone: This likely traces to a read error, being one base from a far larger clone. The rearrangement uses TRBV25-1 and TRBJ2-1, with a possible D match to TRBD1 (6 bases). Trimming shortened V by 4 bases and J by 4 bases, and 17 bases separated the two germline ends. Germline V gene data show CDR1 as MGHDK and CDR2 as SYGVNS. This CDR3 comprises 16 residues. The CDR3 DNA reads TGTGCCAGCAGTGGACACAGGGACCAAACGTACAATGAGCAGTTCTTC. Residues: CASSGHRDQTYNEQFF.

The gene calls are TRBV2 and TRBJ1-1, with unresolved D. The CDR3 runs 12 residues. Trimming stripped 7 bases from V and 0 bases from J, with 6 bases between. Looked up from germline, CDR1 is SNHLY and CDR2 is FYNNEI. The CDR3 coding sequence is TGTGCCAGCATTAGGGTGAACACTGAAGCTTTCTTT. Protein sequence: CASIRVNTEAFF.

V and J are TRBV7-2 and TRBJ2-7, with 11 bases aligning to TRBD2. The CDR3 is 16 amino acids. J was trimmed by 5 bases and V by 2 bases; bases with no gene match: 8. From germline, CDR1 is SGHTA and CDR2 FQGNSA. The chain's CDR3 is CASSLRQTSGKDEQYF. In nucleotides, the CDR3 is TGTGCCAGCAGCTTAAGGCAGACTAGCGGGAAGGACGAGCAGTACTTC.

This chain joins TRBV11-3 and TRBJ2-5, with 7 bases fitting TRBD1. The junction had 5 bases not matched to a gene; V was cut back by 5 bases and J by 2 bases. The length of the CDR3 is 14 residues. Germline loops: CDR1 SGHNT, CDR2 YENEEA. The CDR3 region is CASSLGTVQETQYF. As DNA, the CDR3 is TGTGCCAGCAGCCTAGGGACAGTTCAAGAGACCCAGTACTTC.

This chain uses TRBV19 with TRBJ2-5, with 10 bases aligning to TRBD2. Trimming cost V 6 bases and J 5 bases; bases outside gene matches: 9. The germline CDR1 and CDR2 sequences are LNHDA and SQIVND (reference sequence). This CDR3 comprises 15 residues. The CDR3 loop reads CASSPLSGRGETQYF. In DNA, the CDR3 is TGTGCCAGTAGCCCACTCAGCGGGAGGGGGGAGACCCAGTACTTC.

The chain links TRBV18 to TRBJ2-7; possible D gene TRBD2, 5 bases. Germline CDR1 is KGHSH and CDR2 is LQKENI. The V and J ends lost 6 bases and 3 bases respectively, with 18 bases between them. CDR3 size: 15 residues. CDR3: CASSPASLGHYEQYF. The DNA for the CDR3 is TGTGCCAGCTCTCCTGCTAGCTTGGGTCACTACGAGCAGTACTTC.